The clone carrying this T cell receptor (beta chain) was seen many times. As yet, its antigen is unknown. These data come from a study of T-cell reconstitution after alpha-beta-depleted transplantation in children. General study results and limits: The origin of high day-60 TCRbeta diversity in some patients lay in surviving recipient T cells and thymic progenitors. T-cell counts and diversity were attributed mostly to newly produced T cells one year after transplant. Approximately two months post-transplant, alpha-beta T cells reportedly originated from several hundred expanded graft clones.

Germline trimming cut 2 bases from V and 1 base from J; bases unmatched to any gene: 3. Germline V gene lookup returns CDR1 MNHEY and CDR2 SVGAGI. The CDR3 extends over 18 amino acids. A library of TCRbeta sequences, prepared with unique molecular identifiers, was generated. One entry per CDR3 protein, called by TCRdb with MiXCR from the PCR reads. The sample holds roughly 48,000 distinct CDR3 sequences, 5.8% seen once. Sequences were derived from PBMCs, mostly from graft donor cells, sampled 60 days after TCRalphabeta/CD19-depleted stem cell transplant. V and J are TRBV6-5 and TRBJ2-2, with 14 bases fitting TRBD2. The sequence was obtained from a female patient aged 2-10 years who had a stem cell transplant for aplastic anemia, so the T cells may come from the graft donor. This CDR3 reads CASSYPGLAGGNTGELFF. CDR3 nucleotide sequence: TGTGCCAGCAGTTACCCCGGACTAGCGGGAGGGAACACCGGGGAGCTGTTTTTT.